This T cell receptor (beta chain) was captured by sequencing in a study of cytomegalovirus exposure and HLA in healthy donors. Study-wide context: Roughly 92 million unique TCRs, all from HLA-typed donors, were included in an early release of the data. For the roughly 370 genotyped donors, about 79% fell within the Caucasian-associated ancestry cluster. Study-wide results and caveats: Reported findings show TCR beta sequences accurately forecast HLA-A and HLA-B alleles in most subjects.

The primer mix had 60 Vbeta and 13 Jbeta primers. Generated by immunoSEQ multiplex PCR, the TCRdb table keeps only in-frame clones and is missing some. The table lists under 150,000 clones, around 72% of them singletons. This clone has a handful of counts. As yet, its antigen is unknown. CDR1 is SGHVS, CDR2 FNYEAQ, per germline. The CDR3 has 13 residues. Germline trimming cut 5 bases from V and 8 bases from J; bases unmatched to any gene: 6. The rearrangement uses TRBV7-6 and TRBJ1-1; 9 nucleotides agree with TRBD1. The receptor was derived from a woman aged 40 to 50 in good health and CMV-seronegative. Sequenced sample: PBMCs. CDR3 amino acids: CASSPGQGLEAFF. The CDR3 DNA sequence: TGTGCCAGCAGCCCGGGACAGGGTCTAGAAGCTTTCTTT.